This T cell receptor (beta chain) was sequenced during a study of blood T cells in healthy people across ages. Drawing of peripheral blood yielded ten milliliters from each donor. The use of a sample-barcoded 5' primer and a J-beta primer mix characterized a second PCR of about 6 to 11 cycles. TCRdb ran MiXCR on the 5' RACE reads and lists one entry per CDR3 protein. The sample has around 800,000 distinct CDR3 sequences; roughly 53% are singletons. The V gene's germline CDR1 is SGHDN and CDR2 FVKESK. The CDR3 consists of 14 residues. The germline V and J ends were trimmed by 2 bases and 6 bases, with 13 bases remaining between them. In this sample, this clonotype turned up once.

The rearrangement links TRBV14 to TRBJ1-1, with D possibly being TRBD1 (6 bases). The sample comprised blood. This TCR derives from an older man in good health. In nucleotides, the CDR3 is TGTGCCAGCAGCCAACGGGGGCTAAACCCTGAAGCTTTCTTT. It codes for CASSQRGLNPEAFF.